This T cell receptor beta chain was retrieved from a study of CD8+CD57+ T cells in acquired aplastic anemia. General study results and limits: Both patients and controls carried the same twenty-nine CD8+ CDR3 sequences.

TCR beta VDJ and CDR3 profiles were obtained from a genomic DNA template. Using its own MiXCR run on the reads, TCRdb lists one record per CDR3 protein. The data hold 200,000 to 250,000 distinct CDR3 sequences, with roughly 57% observed a single time. As for this clonotype: What it binds is not known.

Germline CDR1 is SEHNR and CDR2 is FQNEAQ (reference sequence). The CDR3 is made up of 13 amino acids. V gave up 10 bases and J gave up 8 bases, with 20 bases separating them. The clonotype was recovered from a human donor in good health. The rearrangement uses TRBV7-9 and TRBJ1-2; D remains unclear. Sequenced: sorted CD4+, CD8+, or CD8+CD57+ T cells (not recorded which) from PBMCs. This CDR3 reads CATGREGARGYTF. CDR3 coding DNA: TGTGCCACCGGTAGAGAAGGAGCTAGGGGCTACACCTTC.